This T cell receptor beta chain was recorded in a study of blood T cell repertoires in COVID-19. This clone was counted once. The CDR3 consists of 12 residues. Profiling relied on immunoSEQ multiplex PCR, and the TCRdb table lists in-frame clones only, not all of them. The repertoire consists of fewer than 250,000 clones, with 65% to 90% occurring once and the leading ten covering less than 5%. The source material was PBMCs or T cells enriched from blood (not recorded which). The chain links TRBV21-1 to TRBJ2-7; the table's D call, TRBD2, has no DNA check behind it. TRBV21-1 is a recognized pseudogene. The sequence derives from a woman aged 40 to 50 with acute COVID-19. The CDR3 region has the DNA TGTGCCAGCAGCAAAATCCACCTAGGGCAGTACTTC. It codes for CASSKIHLGQYF.